This TCR beta chain is drawn from a study of blood T cells in healthy people across ages (dated by TCRdb to between 2014 and 2016). General notes on the study: In model experiments, template switching captured about one uniquely barcoded TCR beta cDNA molecule for every two T cells. To track age-related changes in TCR beta repertoire diversity, the study relied on deep sequencing normalized with unique cDNA molecular identifiers. The donors were divided into four age groups: young (average roughly 17 years), middle-aged (over 35), aged (approximately 62) and long-lived (about 90). Donors of different ages were randomly distributed across sequencing lanes to avoid experimental bias. Using the same blood draw, the study looked at two additional independent replicas of 1 million unique cDNA reads for two donors, one aged 18 to 30 and the other aged 80 or older.

On this clonotype: The antigen it binds to is not known. No qualities accompany the bases; no much larger clone lies one base away.

The roughly 39 donors, aged 6 to 90 years, were systemically healthy Caucasian individuals from Russia. Approximately 9 milliliters of peripheral blood were collected from each donor into EDTA-treated Vacutainer tubes. PBMCs were isolated by Ficoll-Paque density-gradient centrifugation, with at least 6 million obtained per sample. Trizol reagent was used to extract total RNA from the PBMCs, yielding at least 6 micrograms per sample. Naive CD45RAhigh/CD27high T cell percentages were measured by flow cytometry on a PBMC aliquot from every donor. Findings and caveats that apply to the study as a whole: Compared with the aged group, the long-lived group had more naive CD4+ T cells, fewer expanded clones and increased TCR diversity, a pattern suggesting age selection. Observed TCR beta diversity per million T cells fell roughly linearly with age, and a significant reduction was already apparent by age approximately 40. Estimates of total diversity based on one million sequenced T cells were considered lower bounds and underestimates. Donor CMV infection status was unknown, potentially confounding age-related changes in expanded clonotypes. Observed TCR beta diversity correlated strongly with the percentage of naive T cells measured by flow cytometry. Bulk unsorted PBMC profiling prevented conclusive comparison of naive and antigen-experienced compartments.

Library method: 5' RACE. A second PCR of roughly 7 to 12 cycles was run with a J-beta primer mix and a sample-barcoded 5' primer. A template-switch 5' adaptor carrying 12 random nucleotides introduced a unique molecular identifier onto each TCR beta cDNA molecule. At least 2.5 million CDR3-containing paired-end reads were obtained from each sample. First-strand cDNA was synthesized from all RNA with the Mint cDNA synthesis kit, primed by a TRBC-specific oligonucleotide. Following uracil-DNA glycosylase treatment, all cDNA underwent a first 18-cycle PCR with the universal primers M1SS and BC2_uni_R. As for how the authors treated the data: For normalization, 1 million high-quality reads were randomly selected from each sample, with every read carrying a distinct molecular identifier. Instead of being binned into consensus sequences, reads that shared molecular identifiers were thrown out. MiTCR, with a Q25 quality threshold and the strictest error-elimination algorithm, was used for CDR3 identification, clonotype clustering and error correction. A nonparametric unseen species model using Euler transformation provided a lower-bound estimate of total TCR beta diversity. The public sequencing data were trimmed at Q25 with fastp and processed into clonotypes with MiXCR by TCRdb, which kept only in-frame beta chains. Every entry covers one CDR3 protein and lists the most common genes and DNA from its rows. The V and J calls were not made by the authors but by TCRdb's processing. The sample includes roughly 1.9 million distinct CDR3 sequences, with approximately 39% observed a single time. The ten largest account for around 23% of the sample.

Material for sequencing was blood. The sequence derives from a human donor in good health.

For the CDR3, the sequence is CASSFRDSLLVMGEQFF. The DNA sequence is as follows: TGTGCCAGCAGCTTCCGGGACTCCTTGTTGGTCATGGGTGAGCAGTTCTTC. The rearranged chain carries TRBV7-2 and TRBJ2-1; the D gene is perhaps TRBD2, on 6 matching bases. At the junction V is shortened by 3 bases and J by 9 bases, with 24 bases in between. Taken from cysteine to phenylalanine, the CDR3 has 17 residues. Only CDR3 DNA remains: 51 bases, in frame from the first base. The germline V gene encodes CDR1 SGHTA and CDR2 FQGNSA.